This T cell receptor beta chain was obtained from a study of blood T cell repertoires in COVID-19. The repertoire was sequenced with immunoSEQ multiplex PCR; TCRdb's copy has only in-frame clones and lacks some. The sample comprises approximately 210,000 clones, 82% of which are singletons, and 3% to 4.5% rests with the top ten. J was trimmed by 1 base and V by 4 bases; bases with no gene match: 10. This CDR3 is 17 amino acids long. Germline V gene lookup returns CDR1 LGHDT and CDR2 YNNKEL (reference sequence). The TCR originated in a woman of 80 years or more with acute or convalescent COVID-19. The chain recombines TRBV3-1 (or the pseudogene TRBV3-2) with TRBJ1-1; 9 nucleotides line up with TRBD1. Material: peripheral blood. The DNA for the CDR3 is TGTGCCAGCAGCCCGACAGGGGGGACTTATACGAACACTGAAGCTTTCTTT. Its protein product is CASSPTGGTYTNTEAFF.